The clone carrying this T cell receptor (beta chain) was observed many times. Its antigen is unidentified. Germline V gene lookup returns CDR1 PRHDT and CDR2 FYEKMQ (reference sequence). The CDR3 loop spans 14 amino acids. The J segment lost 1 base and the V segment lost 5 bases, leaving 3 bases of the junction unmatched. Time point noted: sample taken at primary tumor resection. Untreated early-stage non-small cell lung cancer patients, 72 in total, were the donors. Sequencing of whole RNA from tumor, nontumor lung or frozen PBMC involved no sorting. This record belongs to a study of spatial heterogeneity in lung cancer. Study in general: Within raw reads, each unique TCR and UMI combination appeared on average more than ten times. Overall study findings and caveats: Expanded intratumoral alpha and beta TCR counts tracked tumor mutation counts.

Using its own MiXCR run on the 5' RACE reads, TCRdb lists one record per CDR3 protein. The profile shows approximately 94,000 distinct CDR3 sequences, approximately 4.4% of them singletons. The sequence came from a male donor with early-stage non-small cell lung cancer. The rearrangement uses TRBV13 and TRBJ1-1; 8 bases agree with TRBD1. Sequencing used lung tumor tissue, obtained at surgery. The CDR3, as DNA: TGTGCCAGCAGCAAGGGACAGGCGAACACTGAAGCTTTCTTT. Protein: CASSKGQANTEAFF.